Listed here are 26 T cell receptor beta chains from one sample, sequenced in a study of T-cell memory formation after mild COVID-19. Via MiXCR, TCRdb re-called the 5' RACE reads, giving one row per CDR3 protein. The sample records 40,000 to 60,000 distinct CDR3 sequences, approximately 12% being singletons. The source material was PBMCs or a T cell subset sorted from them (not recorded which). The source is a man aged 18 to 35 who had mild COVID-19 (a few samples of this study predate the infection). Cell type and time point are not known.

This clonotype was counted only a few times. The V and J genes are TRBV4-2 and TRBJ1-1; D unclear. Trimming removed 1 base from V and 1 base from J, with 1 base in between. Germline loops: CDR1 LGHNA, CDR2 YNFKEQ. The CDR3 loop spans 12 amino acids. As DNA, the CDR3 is TGTGCCAGCAGCCAAGGGAACACTGAAGCTTTCTTT. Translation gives CASSQGNTEAFF.

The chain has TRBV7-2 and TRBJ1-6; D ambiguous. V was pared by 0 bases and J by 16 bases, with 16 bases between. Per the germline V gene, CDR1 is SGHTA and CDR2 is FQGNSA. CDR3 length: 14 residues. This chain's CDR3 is CASSLAGIARLLHF. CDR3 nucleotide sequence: TGTGCCAGCAGCTTAGCCGGGATTGCTAGACTTCTCCACTTT.

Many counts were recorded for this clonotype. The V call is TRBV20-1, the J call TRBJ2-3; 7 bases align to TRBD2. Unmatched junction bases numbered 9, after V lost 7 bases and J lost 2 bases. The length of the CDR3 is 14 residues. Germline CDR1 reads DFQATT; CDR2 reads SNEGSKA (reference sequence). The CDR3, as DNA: TGCAGTGAGGTGGGGGGGAAGACCACAGATACGCAGTATTTT. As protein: CSEVGGKTTDTQYF.

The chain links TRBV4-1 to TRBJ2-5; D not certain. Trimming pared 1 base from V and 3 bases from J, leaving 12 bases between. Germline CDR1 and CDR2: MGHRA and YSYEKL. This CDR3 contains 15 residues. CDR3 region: CASSQGVSFEETQYF. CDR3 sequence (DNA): TGCGCCAGCAGCCAAGGCGTCAGTTTCGAAGAGACCCAGTACTTC.

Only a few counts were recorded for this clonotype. CDR3 coding DNA: TGTGCCAGCAGCCCAGGACAGTGGAACACTGAAGCTTTCTTT. Amino acids: CASSPGQWNTEAFF. This chain links TRBV7-2 with TRBJ1-1, with D tentatively TRBD1 (6 bases). The length of the CDR3 is 14 residues. Between the trimmed V and J ends, which lost 5 bases and 1 base, there was a span of 11 bases. CDR1 and CDR2 from the germline V gene are SGHTA and FQGNSA.

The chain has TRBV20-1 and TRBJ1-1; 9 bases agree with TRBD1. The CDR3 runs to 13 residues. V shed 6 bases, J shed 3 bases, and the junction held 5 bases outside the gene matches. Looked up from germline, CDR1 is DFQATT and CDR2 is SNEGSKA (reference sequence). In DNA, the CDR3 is TGCAGTGCCATCGACAGGGGGGACACTGAAGCTTTCTTT. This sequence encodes CSAIDRGDTEAFF.

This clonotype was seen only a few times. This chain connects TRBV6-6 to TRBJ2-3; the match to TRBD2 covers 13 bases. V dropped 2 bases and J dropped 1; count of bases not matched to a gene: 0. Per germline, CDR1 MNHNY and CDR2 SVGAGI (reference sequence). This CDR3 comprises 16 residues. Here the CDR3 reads CASSYGLAGGTDTQYF. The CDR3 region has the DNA TGTGCCAGCAGTTACGGACTAGCGGGGGGCACAGATACGCAGTATTTT.

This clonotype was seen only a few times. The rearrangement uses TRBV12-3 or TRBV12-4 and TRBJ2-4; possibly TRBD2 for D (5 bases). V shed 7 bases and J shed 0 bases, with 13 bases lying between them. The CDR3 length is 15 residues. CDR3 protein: CASTSSNLAKNIQYF. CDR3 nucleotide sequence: TGTGCCAGCACCTCTAGCAACCTAGCCAAAAACATTCAGTACTTC.

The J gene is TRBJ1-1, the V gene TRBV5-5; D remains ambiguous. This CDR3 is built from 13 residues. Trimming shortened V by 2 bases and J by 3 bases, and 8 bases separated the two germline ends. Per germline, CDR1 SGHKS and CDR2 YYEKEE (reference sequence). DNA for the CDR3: TGTGCCAGCAGCTTCGGCGAGGACACTGAAGCTTTCTTT. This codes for CASSFGEDTEAFF.

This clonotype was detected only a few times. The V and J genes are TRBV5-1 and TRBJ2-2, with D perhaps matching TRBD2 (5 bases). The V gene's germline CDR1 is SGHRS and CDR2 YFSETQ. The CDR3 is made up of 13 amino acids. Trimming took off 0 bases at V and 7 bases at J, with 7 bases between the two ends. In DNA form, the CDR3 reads TGCGCCAGCAGCTTGGGGGAGAGCGGGGAGCTGTTTTTT. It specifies CASSLGESGELFF.

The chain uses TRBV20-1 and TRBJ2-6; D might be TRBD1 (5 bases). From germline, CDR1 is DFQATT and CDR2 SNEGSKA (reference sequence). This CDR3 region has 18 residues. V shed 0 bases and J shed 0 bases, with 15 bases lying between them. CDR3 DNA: TGCAGTGCTAGAGATTCCGCAGGGTGGTTCTCTGGGGCCAACGTCCTGACTTTC. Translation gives CSARDSAGWFSGANVLTF.

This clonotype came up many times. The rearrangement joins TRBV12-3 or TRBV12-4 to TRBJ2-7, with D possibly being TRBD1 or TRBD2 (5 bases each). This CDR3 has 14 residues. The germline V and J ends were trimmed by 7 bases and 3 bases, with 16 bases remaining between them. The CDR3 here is CASTPRWGNYEQYF. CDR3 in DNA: TGTGCCAGCACCCCCCGGTGGGGGAACTACGAGCAGTACTTC.

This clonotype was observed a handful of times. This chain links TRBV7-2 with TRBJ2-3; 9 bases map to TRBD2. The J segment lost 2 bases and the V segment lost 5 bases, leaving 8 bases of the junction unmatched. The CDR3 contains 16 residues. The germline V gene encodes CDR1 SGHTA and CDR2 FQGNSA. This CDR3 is CASSISGGGLTDTQYF. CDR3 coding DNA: TGTGCCAGCAGCATTAGCGGGGGAGGACTCACAGATACGCAGTATTTT.

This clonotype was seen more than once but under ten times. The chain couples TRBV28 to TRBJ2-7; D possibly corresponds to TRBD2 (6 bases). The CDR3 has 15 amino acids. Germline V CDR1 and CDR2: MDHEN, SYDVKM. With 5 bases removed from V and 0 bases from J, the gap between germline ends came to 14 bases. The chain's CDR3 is CASSPAGGISYEQYF. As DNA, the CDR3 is TGTGCCAGCAGTCCTGCTGGAGGGATCTCCTACGAGCAGTACTTC.

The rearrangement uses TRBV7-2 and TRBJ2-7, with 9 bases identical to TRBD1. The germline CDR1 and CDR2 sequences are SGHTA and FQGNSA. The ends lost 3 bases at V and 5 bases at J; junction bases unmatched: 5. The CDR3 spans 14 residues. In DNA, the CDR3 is TGTGCCAGCAGCTTCGGGACAGGGAACGACGAGCAGTACTTC. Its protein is CASSFGTGNDEQYF.

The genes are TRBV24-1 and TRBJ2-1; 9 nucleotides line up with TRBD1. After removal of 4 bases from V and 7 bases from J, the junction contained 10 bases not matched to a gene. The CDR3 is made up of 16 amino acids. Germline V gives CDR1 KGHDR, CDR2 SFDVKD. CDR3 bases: TGTGCCACCAGTGACTTTCGGGACAGGGTCGGAAATGAGCAGTTCTTC. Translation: CATSDFRDRVGNEQFF.

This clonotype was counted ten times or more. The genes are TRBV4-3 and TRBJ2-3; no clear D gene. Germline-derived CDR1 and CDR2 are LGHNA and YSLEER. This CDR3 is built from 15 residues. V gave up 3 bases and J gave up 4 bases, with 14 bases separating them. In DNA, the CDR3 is TGCGCCAGCAGCCATGTAGACGAAAGGGCAGATACGCAGTATTTT. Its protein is CASSHVDERADTQYF.

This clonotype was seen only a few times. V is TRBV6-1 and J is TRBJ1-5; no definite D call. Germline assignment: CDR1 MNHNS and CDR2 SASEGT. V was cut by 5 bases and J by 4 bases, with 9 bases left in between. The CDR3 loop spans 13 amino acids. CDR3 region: CASSLLGNQPQHF. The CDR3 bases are TGTGCCAGCAGTCTCCTGGGAAATCAGCCCCAGCATTTT.

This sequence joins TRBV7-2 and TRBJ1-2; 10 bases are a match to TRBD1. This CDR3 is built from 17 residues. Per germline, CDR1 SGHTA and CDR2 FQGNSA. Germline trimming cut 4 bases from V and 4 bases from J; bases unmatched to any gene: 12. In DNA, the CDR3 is TGTGCCAGCAGCTCCCTCTCCGGGACAGGGGTTTTCTATGGCTACACCTTC. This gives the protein CASSSLSGTGVFYGYTF.

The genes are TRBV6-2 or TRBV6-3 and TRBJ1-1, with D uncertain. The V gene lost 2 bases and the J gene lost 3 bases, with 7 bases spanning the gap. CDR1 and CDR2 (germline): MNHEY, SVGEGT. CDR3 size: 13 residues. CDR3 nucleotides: TGTGCCAGCAGTTACGAGGAGGACACTGAAGCTTTCTTT. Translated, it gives CASSYEEDTEAFF.

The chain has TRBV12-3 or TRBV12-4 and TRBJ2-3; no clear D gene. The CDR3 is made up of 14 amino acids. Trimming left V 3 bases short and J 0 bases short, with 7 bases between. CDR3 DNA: TGTGCCAGCAGTTTTGGCCGCAGCACAGATACGCAGTATTTT. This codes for CASSFGRSTDTQYF.

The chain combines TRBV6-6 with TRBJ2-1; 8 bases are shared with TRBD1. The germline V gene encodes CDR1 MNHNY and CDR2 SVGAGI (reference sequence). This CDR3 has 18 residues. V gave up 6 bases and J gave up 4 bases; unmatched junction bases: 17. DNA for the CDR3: TGTGCCAGCAGCCTCTTAACCACCGGGACAGGAGTTTACAATGAGCAGTTCTTC. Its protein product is CASSLLTTGTGVYNEQFF.

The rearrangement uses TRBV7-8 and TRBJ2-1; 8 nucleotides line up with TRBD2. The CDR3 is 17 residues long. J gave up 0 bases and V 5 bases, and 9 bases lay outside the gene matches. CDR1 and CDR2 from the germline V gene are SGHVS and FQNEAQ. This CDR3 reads CASSDPGRASSYNEQFF. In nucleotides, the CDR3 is TGTGCCAGCAGCGACCCCGGGAGGGCCAGCTCCTACAATGAGCAGTTCTTC.

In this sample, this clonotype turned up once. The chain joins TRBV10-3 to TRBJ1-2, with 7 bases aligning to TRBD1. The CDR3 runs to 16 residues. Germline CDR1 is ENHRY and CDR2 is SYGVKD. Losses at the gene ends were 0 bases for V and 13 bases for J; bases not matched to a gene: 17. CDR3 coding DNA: TGTGCCATCAGTGAGTCCGAGACAGGGTTTTTCGTGTCCGGCACCTTC. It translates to CAISESETGFFVSGTF.

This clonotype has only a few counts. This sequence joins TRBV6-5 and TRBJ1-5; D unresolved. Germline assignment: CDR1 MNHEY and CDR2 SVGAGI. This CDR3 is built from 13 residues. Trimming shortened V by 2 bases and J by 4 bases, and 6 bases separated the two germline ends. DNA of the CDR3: TGTGCCAGCAGTTACAACATTAATCAGCCCCAGCATTTT. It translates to CASSYNINQPQHF.

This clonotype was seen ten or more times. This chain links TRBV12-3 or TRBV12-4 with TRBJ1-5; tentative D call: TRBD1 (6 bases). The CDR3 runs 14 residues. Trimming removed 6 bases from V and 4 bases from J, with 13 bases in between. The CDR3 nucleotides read TGTGCCAGCAGCCCTACAGGGTCGAATCAGCCCCAGCATTTT. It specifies CASSPTGSNQPQHF.